This entry concerns a single T cell receptor beta chain. The antigen remains undetermined. The final CDR3 position lacks the conserved phenylalanine or tryptophan, pointing to a likely read error. Germline V gives CDR1 SNHLY, CDR2 FYNNEI. There are 15 residues in the CDR3. Trimming pared 1 base from V and 7 bases from J, leaving 16 bases between. The sorted Tregs were CD4+CD25+CD127-/low cells. Full-length variable regions came from constant-region reverse primers plus semi-nested Nested Universal Primer A PCR. TCRdb reprocessed the 5' RACE reads via MiXCR and lists one record per CDR3 protein. In the table there are roughly 30,000 distinct CDR3 sequences, roughly 30% of which are singletons. The study's findings and limits: In terms of TCR gene usage, tumor memory CD4+ T cells clustered together with blood and lymph node memory CD4+ cells, as well as with lymph node naive CD4+ cells.

The sample was tumor-infiltrating Tregs sorted from the breast tumor. The clonotype originates from a female donor with breast cancer. The rearrangement links TRBV2 to TRBJ1-1, with D possibly matching TRBD1 (5 bases). The CDR3 DNA reads TGTGCCAGCAGTGAAGGGGGGTCAGGCGGTTTTGAAGCTTTCTAT. Its translation: CASSEGGSGGFEAFY.